The clone carrying this TCR beta chain was picked up many times. Its antigen remains unidentified. CDR1 and CDR2 (germline): SEHNR, FQNEAQ (reference sequence). The V end was cut by 6 bases, the J end by 4 bases, with 15 bases between. This CDR3 has 15 residues. TCRdb reprocessed the reads via MiXCR and lists one record per CDR3 protein. The sample records about 770,000 distinct CDR3 sequences, 25% to 35% being singletons. The sample originates from a study of T cell repertoires in cytomegalovirus infection. Across the study: Recently identified HLA-C-restricted CMV epitopes and well-studied HLA-B-restricted CMV epitopes were used by the study. Study-wide points: There were HLA-C-restricted CMV-specific TCR beta clonotypes dominating the ex vivo response. Cumulative public TCR beta family frequency identified carriers of CMV plus the relevant HLA.

This receptor was identified in a human donor in good health (CMV status not recorded). Some clones in this sample may be carry-over from other donors' samples. Specimen: cultured CD8+ T cells from PBMCs, collected from culture after CMV antigen stimulation. The chain links TRBV7-9 to TRBJ2-2; D possibly corresponds to TRBD2 (6 bases). CDR3 in amino acids: CASRLLPGVTGELFF. The DNA for the CDR3 is TGTGCCAGCAGACTCCTACCGGGGGTCACCGGGGAGCTGTTTTTT.